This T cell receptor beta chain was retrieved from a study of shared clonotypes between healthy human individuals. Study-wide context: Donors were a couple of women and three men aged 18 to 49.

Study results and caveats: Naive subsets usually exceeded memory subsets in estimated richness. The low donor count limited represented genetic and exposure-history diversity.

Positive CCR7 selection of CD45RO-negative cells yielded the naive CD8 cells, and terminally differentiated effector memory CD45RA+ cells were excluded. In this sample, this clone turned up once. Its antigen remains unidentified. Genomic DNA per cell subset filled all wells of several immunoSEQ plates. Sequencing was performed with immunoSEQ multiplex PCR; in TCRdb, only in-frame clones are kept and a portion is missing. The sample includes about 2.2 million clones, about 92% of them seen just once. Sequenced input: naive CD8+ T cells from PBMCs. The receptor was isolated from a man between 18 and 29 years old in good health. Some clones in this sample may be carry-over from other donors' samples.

The CDR3 DNA reads as TGTGCCAGCAGTCCGGGATTGAGCGGAGATGAGCAGTTCTTC. Encoded protein: CASSPGLSGDEQFF. This chain uses TRBV25-1 with TRBJ2-1, with D possibly TRBD2 on 5 matching bases. The ends were cut back, 5 bases at V and 8 bases at J, with 16 bases in the middle. The CDR3 contains 14 residues. CDR1 is MGHDK and CDR2 is SYGVNS in the germline V gene.